This entry lists 30 T cell receptor beta chains sequenced from one sample in a study of cytomegalovirus exposure and HLA in healthy donors. Use of 60 Vbeta and 13 Jbeta primers characterized the PCR. Profiled with immunoSEQ multiplex PCR; TCRdb holds only in-frame clones, not every one. Its listing shows approximately 92,000 clones. Specimen: PBMCs. Every receptor here comes from a woman aged 25 to 39 in good health and CMV-seronegative.

V and J are TRBV6-6 and TRBJ2-1; 9 positions agree with TRBD1. Germline CDR1 MNHNY, CDR2 SVGAGI (reference sequence). V was pared by 2 bases and J by 4 bases, with 0 bases of the junction left unmatched. CDR3 size: 14 residues. This CDR3 is CASSYDRGYNEQFF. The CDR3 DNA sequence: TGTGCCAGCAGTTACGACAGGGGGTACAATGAGCAGTTCTTC.

The V and J genes are TRBV11-1 and TRBJ2-1; no definite D call. Trimming left V 2 bases short and J 8 bases short, with 7 bases between. This CDR3 contains 12 residues. Germline CDR1 and CDR2: SGHAT and FQDESV (reference sequence). The CDR3 reads CASSLRTYEQFF. The CDR3 DNA sequence: TGTGCCAGCAGCTTACGCACTTATGAGCAGTTCTTC.

The chain recombines TRBV21-1 with TRBJ2-7; the D call TRBD2 from the table was never checked on the DNA. TRBV21-1 has pseudogene status. The CDR3 has 14 amino acids. This chain's CDR3 is CASSPRREDYEQYF. In nucleotides, the CDR3 is TGTGCCAGCAGCCCCCGGCGCGAGGACTACGAGCAGTACTTC.

The gene calls are TRBV7-9 and TRBJ2-1; TRBD2 matches 7 bases. J lost 3 bases, V lost 5 bases, and 13 bases had no gene match. Looked up from germline, CDR1 is SEHNR and CDR2 is FQNEAQ (reference sequence). This CDR3 spans 17 amino acids. The DNA of the CDR3 is TGTGCCAGCAGCCCCTTAAAGGCTAGCGGATACTACAATGAGCAGTTCTTC. Amino acids: CASSPLKASGYYNEQFF.

The chain carries TRBV9 and TRBJ1-3, with D unclear. This CDR3 comprises 16 residues. Germline V lookup: CDR1 SGDLS, CDR2 YYNGEE. The ends were cut back, 0 bases at V and 0 bases at J, with 10 bases in the middle. The CDR3 spells CASSVGRVGSGNTIYF. The CDR3 DNA follows: TGTGCCAGCAGCGTAGGGCGGGTAGGCTCTGGAAACACCATATATTTT.

The chain is built from TRBV7-8 and TRBJ2-2, with TRBD1 matching over 12 bases. The V and J ends lost 4 bases and 1 base, in that order; junction bases with no gene match: 4. CDR1 and CDR2 (germline): SGHVS, FQNEAQ. The CDR3 consists of 17 residues. CDR3 DNA: TGTGCCAGCAGCTGGGACAGGGGGCGTCTGAACACCGGGGAGCTGTTTTTT. Its translation: CASSWDRGRLNTGELFF.

This rearrangement joins TRBV6-5 to TRBJ2-5; D perhaps matches TRBD2 (5 bases). The better agreement between TRBJ2-7 and the DNA end casts doubt on the J call. Germline loops: CDR1 MNHEY, CDR2 SVGAGI. This CDR3 comprises 14 residues. CDR3 residues: CASRPRTVRGEQYF. CDR3 bases: TGTGCCAGCAGGCCTCGGACTGTCAGAGGCGAGCAGTACTTC.

The rearrangement uses TRBV4-1 and TRBJ2-3, with TRBD2 matching 7 bases. The germline V gene has CDR1 MGHRA and CDR2 YSYEKL. This CDR3 has 16 residues. J was trimmed by 1 base and V by 4 bases; bases with no gene match: 8. CDR3: CASSLNAGEGTDTQYF. The CDR3, as DNA: TGCGCCAGCAGCCTTAACGCGGGAGAGGGCACAGATACGCAGTATTTT.

V is TRBV6-1 and J is TRBJ2-7; tentative D call: TRBD2 (5 bases). The CDR3 runs 12 residues. Germline V gives CDR1 MNHNS, CDR2 SASEGT. The V gene lost 2 bases and the J gene lost 7 bases, with 9 bases spanning the gap. CDR3 region: CASSESSWEQYF. The CDR3 coding sequence is TGTGCCAGCAGTGAATCTAGCTGGGAGCAGTACTTC.

The chain has TRBV25-1 and TRBJ2-5, with 9 nucleotides matching TRBD2. Germline CDR1 is MGHDK and CDR2 is SYGVNS. The CDR3 covers 13 residues. V shed 6 bases, J shed 8 bases, and the junction held 7 bases outside the gene matches. CDR3 sequence (DNA): TGTGCCAGCAGCGAGCGGGGGGTAGGAACCCAGTACTTC. Protein: CASSERGVGTQYF.

The V and J genes are TRBV28 and TRBJ2-5, with 8 bases fitting TRBD1. Germline V gene sequence: CDR1 MDHEN, CDR2 SYDVKM. The V segment lost 6 bases and the J segment 4 bases; nucleotides outside the gene matches: 7. The CDR3 consists of 14 residues. CDR3: CASSAQGDPETQYF. For the CDR3, the DNA is TGTGCCAGCAGCGCACAGGGGGACCCAGAGACCCAGTACTTC.

With regard to this clone: The identical CDR3 is also encoded by other nucleotide sequences in the sample. The gene calls are TRBV27 and TRBJ1-2, with a possible D match to TRBD1 (6 bases). Trimming removed 4 bases from V and 4 bases from J, with 13 bases in between. Per germline, CDR1 MNHEY and CDR2 SMNVEV (reference sequence). This CDR3 has 14 residues. The CDR3 loop reads CASSSTGLAYGYTF. DNA of the CDR3: TGTGCCAGCAGTTCTACAGGGTTGGCCTATGGCTACACCTTC.

This rearrangement joins TRBV5-5 to TRBJ1-3; tentatively, D is TRBD1 (6 bases). V dropped 4 bases and J dropped 4 bases, with 18 bases sitting between them. The CDR3 totals 16 residues. Looked up from germline, CDR1 is SGHKS and CDR2 is YYEKEE (reference sequence). CDR3 amino acids: CASSPAVGARGNTIYF. The CDR3 DNA is TGTGCCAGCAGCCCAGCCGTGGGGGCACGGGGAAACACCATATATTTT. Supplemented by reference TRBV5-5 and TRBJ1-3, the full variable domain reads DAGVTQSPTHLIKTRGQQVTLRCSPISGHKSVSWYQQVLGQGPQFIFQYYEKEERGRGNFPDRFSARQFPNYSSELNVNALLLGDSALYLCASSPAVGARGNTIYFGEGSWLTVV.

The chain links TRBV2 to TRBJ1-1, with 9 bases aligning to TRBD1. The ends lost 5 bases at V and 4 bases at J; junction bases unmatched: 2. This CDR3 comprises 13 residues. CDR1 is SNHLY and CDR2 is FYNNEI in the germline V gene. The CDR3 DNA reads as TGTGCCAGCAGTCGGGACAGGGCCACTGAAGCTTTCTTT. Translation gives CASSRDRATEAFF.

The rearrangement joins TRBV28 to TRBJ1-6; D gene unclear. Germline V CDR1 and CDR2: MDHEN, SYDVKM. Trimming pared 2 bases from V and 12 bases from J, leaving 8 bases between. The CDR3 has 12 residues. The CDR3 coding sequence is TGTGCCAGCAGTTTAGTAGCAGAACCCCTCCACTTT. Its protein is CASSLVAEPLHF.

The rearrangement links TRBV6-1 to TRBJ2-7; 9 bases are a match to TRBD1. Germline V gene sequence: CDR1 MNHNS, CDR2 SASEGT. This CDR3 is 15 amino acids long. The junction had 4 bases not matched to a gene; V was cut back by 1 base and J by 3 bases. In DNA, the CDR3 is TGTGCCAGCAGTGAAGAGGGGACAGGGCGCTACGAGCAGTACTTC. Translated: CASSEEGTGRYEQYF.

The chain recombines TRBV19 with TRBJ1-3, with no clear D. The ends were cut back, 5 bases at V and 0 bases at J, with 11 bases in the middle. The CDR3 is 15 residues long. The germline gives CDR1 LNHDA, CDR2 SQIVND (reference sequence). CDR3 protein: CASSSSGSSGNTIYF. CDR3 sequence (DNA): TGTGCCAGTAGTTCCTCGGGGAGCTCTGGAAACACCATATATTTT.

Notes on this clone: This CDR3 is also generated by other DNA sequences in the sample. V and J are TRBV28 and TRBJ2-3, with D possibly matching TRBD2 (6 bases). The V and J ends lost 6 bases and 0 bases respectively, with 13 bases between them. Per the germline V gene, CDR1 is MDHEN and CDR2 is SYDVKM. The CDR3 runs 15 residues. CDR3 nucleotides: TGTGCCAGCAGCCGTAGCGGATCTAGCACAGATACGCAGTATTTT. This sequence encodes CASSRSGSSTDTQYF.

The genes are TRBV19 and TRBJ1-5; tentatively, D is TRBD1 (5 bases). The germline V and J ends were trimmed by 0 bases and 4 bases, with 13 bases remaining between them. Germline values: CDR1 LNHDA, CDR2 SQIVND (reference sequence). This CDR3 region has 16 residues. The CDR3: CASSIDPGKNNQPQHF. The CDR3 region has the DNA TGTGCCAGTAGTATAGATCCAGGGAAAAATAATCAGCCCCAGCATTTT.

This sequence joins TRBV28 and TRBJ2-5; D call uncertain. Germline CDR1 MDHEN, CDR2 SYDVKM. The CDR3 has 14 amino acids. V shed 5 bases and J shed 5 bases, with 15 bases lying between them. The CDR3 protein is CASSRPLAGETQYF. For the CDR3, the DNA is TGTGCCAGCAGTCGCCCTCTGGCAGGCGAGACCCAGTACTTC.

The chain joins TRBV11-3 to TRBJ2-7, with 12 bases lining up with TRBD2. Trimming took 5 bases from V and 0 from J; bases not matched to a gene: 5. CDR1 is SGHNT and CDR2 is YENEEA in the germline V gene. CDR3 length equals 16 residues. In nucleotides, the CDR3 is TGTGCCAGCAGCGCCCGACTAGCGGGGGACTCCTACGAGCAGTACTTC. This gives the protein CASSARLAGDSYEQYF.

The rearrangement joins TRBV19 to TRBJ1-2; D is possibly TRBD1 (5 bases). Trimming stripped 3 bases from V and 1 base from J, with 12 bases between. The length of the CDR3 is 15 residues. From germline, CDR1 is LNHDA and CDR2 SQIVND (reference sequence). The DNA of the CDR3 is TGTGCCAGTAGTATCCGCCGGACACTTAACTATGGCTACACCTTC. This codes for CASSIRRTLNYGYTF.

The genes are TRBV29-1 and TRBJ2-3; 7 nucleotides line up with TRBD1. With V trimmed by 3 bases and J by 5 bases, 11 bases remained unmatched. CDR3 length equals 15 residues. CDR1 and CDR2 (germline): SQVTM, ANQGSEA. As DNA, the CDR3 is TGCAGCGTTGAGGGGAAACAGGGGTCCGGAGATACGCAGTATTTT. Its translation: CSVEGKQGSGDTQYF.

This sequence joins TRBV25-1 and TRBJ1-2, with 9 positions matching TRBD1. Germline CDR1 and CDR2: MGHDK and SYGVNS. V lost 3 bases to trimming and J lost 3 bases; unmatched junction nucleotides: 5. The CDR3 covers 15 residues. The CDR3 sequence: CASSDRRTGDYGYTF. The CDR3 DNA follows: TGTGCCAGCAGTGATCGAAGGACAGGGGACTATGGCTACACCTTC.

The J gene is TRBJ2-2, the V gene TRBV29-1, with unresolved D. The V and J ends lost 7 bases and 5 bases respectively, with 14 bases between them. CDR3 size: 13 residues. The germline gives CDR1 SQVTM, CDR2 ANQGSEA. CDR3 sequence (DNA): TGCAGCGCCCTAAACCCGAGGACCGGGGAGCTGTTTTTT. It yields the protein CSALNPRTGELFF.

The rearrangement uses TRBV5-5 and TRBJ1-2; D is ambiguous. V was clipped by 5 bases and J by 3 bases, with 11 bases between them. Germline V lookup: CDR1 SGHKS, CDR2 YYEKEE (reference sequence). CDR3 length: 13 amino acids. The CDR3 spells CASSPRIDYGYTF. For the CDR3, the DNA is TGTGCCAGCAGTCCCAGGATAGACTATGGCTACACCTTC.

The chain is built from TRBV7-6 and TRBJ1-2; D is possibly TRBD1 (5 bases). The germline V and J ends were trimmed by 5 bases and 4 bases, with 11 bases remaining between them. Germline V gives CDR1 SGHVS, CDR2 FNYEAQ. This CDR3 has 13 amino acids. The DNA of the CDR3 is TGTGCCAGCAGCCCCGGGACTGTCTATGGCTACACCTTC. Translation gives CASSPGTVYGYTF.

V and J are TRBV5-4 and TRBJ2-5, with 10 bases matching TRBD1. The junction had 7 bases not matched to a gene; V was cut back by 2 bases and J by 6 bases. The CDR3 is made up of 15 amino acids. Germline V gene sequence: CDR1 SGHNT, CDR2 YYREEE (reference sequence). The CDR3: CASSFRDRGSQTQYF. The CDR3 DNA is TGTGCCAGCAGCTTCCGGGACAGGGGTTCTCAGACCCAGTACTTC.

This chain connects TRBV4-2 to TRBJ2-5, with TRBD2 matching over 8 bases. In germline, CDR1 is LGHNA, CDR2 YNFKEQ. The CDR3 covers 19 residues. J lost 4 bases, V lost 0 bases, and 16 bases had no gene match. CDR3 nucleotides: TGTGCCAGCAGCCAAGAGATATGGCTAGCGGGCGAAGGGGGAGAGACCCAGTACTTC. This translates into CASSQEIWLAGEGGETQYF.

The chain is built from TRBV4-1 and TRBJ2-2; no clear D gene. CDR3 length: 14 residues. V dropped 1 base and J dropped 4 bases, with 7 bases sitting between them. Germline V gene sequence: CDR1 MGHRA, CDR2 YSYEKL. The CDR3, as DNA: TGCGCCAGCAGCCAAGCGACACTCACCGGGGAGCTGTTTTTT. This translates into CASSQATLTGELFF.